The 26 T cell receptor beta chains below all came from one sample that was sequenced in a study of T cells in Graves' hyperthyroidism and ophthalmopathy. Amplified regions were TCR beta CDR3 sequences from RNA transcripts. The primer set for the first-round RT-PCR of the TCR CDR3 was HTBI. TCRdb independently ran MiXCR on the multiplex PCR reads; one entry per CDR3 protein. The repertoire holds under 250,000 distinct CDR3 sequences, with roughly 15% as singletons. Input material: blood. The source is a man aged 45-65 years with Graves' hyperthyroidism.

This clonotype has ten or more counts. Mismatch with germline at one junction end may stem from a read error. The gene calls are TRBV7-7 and TRBJ2-5; TRBD1 matches at 8 bases. This CDR3 is built from 13 residues. The germline V gene encodes CDR1 SSHAT and CDR2 FNYEAQ (reference sequence). CDR3 coding DNA: TGTGCTAGCAGCCAGGACAGGGAAGAGACCCAGTACTTC. Translation gives CASSQDREETQYF.

This clonotype has only a few counts. The gene calls are TRBV2 and TRBJ1-4, with a possible D match to TRBD1 (5 bases). CDR1 is SNHLY, CDR2 FYNNEI, per germline. The CDR3 sequence is 13 residues long. V lost 7 bases to trimming and J lost 8 bases, with 14 bases between them. CDR3 nucleotides: TGTGCCAGCAATAGGGCCCAGGGAGAAAAACTGTTTTTT. This gives the protein CASNRAQGEKLFF.

This clonotype was observed many times. The J gene is TRBJ1-1, the V gene TRBV7-2, with D hard to call. V shed 5 bases and J shed 6 bases, with 16 bases lying between them. The CDR3 is 14 amino acids. CDR1 and CDR2 (germline): SGHTA, FQGNSA. The CDR3 sequence is CASSPTRGHPEAFF. CDR3 coding DNA: TGTGCCAGCAGCCCCACGCGCGGCCACCCTGAAGCTTTCTTT.

This clonotype was found many times. The genes are TRBV10-3 and TRBJ2-3; maybe TRBD2 (6 bases). The CDR3 extends over 14 amino acids. Germline V gene sequence: CDR1 ENHRY, CDR2 SYGVKD. V was cut by 11 bases and J by 1 base, with 16 bases left in between. The DNA for the CDR3 is TGTGCCTCAGTAGGAGGGAGCGGCACAGATACGCAGTATTTT. Amino acids: CASVGGSGTDTQYF.

This clonotype was seen repeatedly, ten times or more. This sequence joins TRBV12-3 or TRBV12-4 and TRBJ2-7; 10 bases are shared with TRBD2. This CDR3 has 14 residues. After removal of 4 bases from V and 2 bases from J, the junction contained 2 bases not matched to a gene. For the CDR3, the DNA is TGTGCCAGCAGTTCTAGCGGGAGCACCTACGAGCAGTACTTC. It translates to CASSSSGSTYEQYF.

Ten or more counts support this clonotype. V and J are TRBV6-2 or TRBV6-3 and TRBJ2-3; 12 nucleotides agree with TRBD2. The junction had 7 bases not matched to a gene; V was cut back by 2 bases and J by 7 bases. This CDR3 contains 16 residues. The germline gives CDR1 MNHEY, CDR2 SVGEGT. The CDR3: CASSYRLAGEDYTQYF. As DNA, the CDR3 is TGTGCCAGCAGTTACAGACTAGCGGGAGAGGATTATACGCAGTATTTT.

This clonotype was picked up a small number of times. J is TRBJ2-3 and V is TRBV5-1; no clear D. Per the germline V gene, CDR1 is SGHRS and CDR2 is YFSETQ. This CDR3 has 13 amino acids. Between the trimmed V and J ends, which lost 5 bases and 1 base, there was a span of 8 bases. This CDR3 is CASSPIRTDTQYF. The CDR3 bases are TGCGCCAGCAGTCCTATACGCACAGATACGCAGTATTTT.

The chain carries TRBV7-8 and TRBJ2-2; 10 bases match TRBD1. Trimming took 7 bases from V and 0 from J; bases not matched to a gene: 11. The CDR3 is 18 amino acids. CDR1 is SGHVS and CDR2 is FQNEAQ in the germline V gene. Written as DNA, the CDR3 is TGTGCCAGCAATATGGACAGGGGGGTAATCGCGAACACCGGGGAGCTGTTTTTT. The encoded protein is CASNMDRGVIANTGELFF.

Here the CDR3 DNA reads TGTGCCAGCAGCTTAGGGGGGGAGACAGATACGCAGTATTTT. Protein: CASSLGGETDTQYF. The V gene is TRBV7-6, the J gene TRBJ2-3; tentatively, D is TRBD2 (6 bases). CDR1 is SGHVS and CDR2 is FNYEAQ in the germline V gene. The CDR3 covers 14 residues. Deletions cut 1 base from V and 3 bases from J, with 8 bases between.

This clonotype has only a few counts. The chain uses TRBV12-3 or TRBV12-4 and TRBJ1-5, with TRBD1 matching over 7 bases. This CDR3 is built from 12 residues. The V and J ends lost 5 bases and 6 bases, in that order; junction bases with no gene match: 1. The CDR3 DNA follows: TGTGCCAGCAGTCAGGGGGGTCAGCCCCAGCATTTT. This sequence encodes CASSQGGQPQHF.

A few counts support this clonotype. The CDR3 sequence is CASSQDRGARNNQPQHF. As DNA, the CDR3 is TGCGCCAGCAGCCAAGATCGGGGGGCACGGAACAATCAGCCCCAGCATTTT. The V call is TRBV4-1, the J call TRBJ1-5, with TRBD1 as a possible D gene (6 bases). Germline V gene data show CDR1 as MGHRA and CDR2 as YSYEKL. V was cut by 0 bases and J by 3 bases, with 15 bases left in between. This CDR3 has 17 residues.

Many counts were recorded for this clonotype. The rearrangement joins TRBV7-2 to TRBJ2-5; D remains ambiguous. Germline CDR1 reads SGHTA; CDR2 reads FQGNSA. Trimming took 1 base from V and 2 from J, leaving 11 bases between them. CDR3 length equals 15 residues. The CDR3 DNA is TGTGCCAGCAGCTTAGGGGTCCCACGACAAGAGACCCAGTACTTC. Translating it yields CASSLGVPRQETQYF.

This clonotype has only a few counts. The V gene is TRBV9, the J gene TRBJ2-7; possibly TRBD1 for D (6 bases). CDR3 length: 15 amino acids. Germline lookup yields CDR1 SGDLS and CDR2 YYNGEE. The V and J ends lost 4 bases and 7 bases respectively, with 21 bases between them. As DNA, the CDR3 is TGTGCCAGCAGCCTCACCGGGACACAAAAAGGGGAGCAGTACTTC. It is translated as CASSLTGTQKGEQYF.

This clonotype occurred many times. The CDR3, as DNA: TGCGCCAGCAGCTGGGTCCTTAGCGGGAGCGGGAGTGAGCAGTTCTTC. This codes for CASSWVLSGSGSEQFF. The V gene is TRBV5-1, the J gene TRBJ2-1, with 9 positions matching TRBD2. This CDR3 contains 16 residues. Trimming at V came to 3 bases and at J to 9 bases, leaving 13 bases not matched to a gene. Germline V lookup: CDR1 SGHRS, CDR2 YFSETQ. The full variable domain, rest sourced from reference TRBV5-1 and TRBJ2-1, is KAGVTQTPRYLIKTRGQQVTLSCSPISGHRSVSWYQQTPGQGLQFLFEYFSETQRNKGNFPGRFSGRQFSNSRSEMNVSTLELGDSALYLCASSWVLSGSGSEQFFGPGTRLTVL.

Turning to this clonotype: An end of the junction does not agree with germline; a read error may underlie this. The J gene is TRBJ2-1, the V gene TRBV28; 11 nucleotides line up with TRBD2. Germline CDR1 reads MDHEN; CDR2 reads SYDVKM. CDR3 length: 20 residues. The CDR3 nucleotides read TGTGCCAGCAGCTTATCAGGGCTAGCGGGAGGCTACAGCTCCTACAATGAGCAGTTCTTC. Amino acid sequence: CASSLSGLAGGYSSYNEQFF.

This clonotype has at least ten counts. The rearrangement links TRBV20-1 to TRBJ2-7; perhaps TRBD2 as D (7 bases). Looked up from germline, CDR1 is DFQATT and CDR2 is SNEGSKA (reference sequence). Trimming removed 1 base from V and 2 bases from J, with 27 bases in between. The CDR3 spans 19 residues. The CDR3 DNA reads as TGCAGTGCTAGAGGCCTACAGGGACCTAGCGGACTGCCAACCTACGAGCAGTACTTC. This translates into CSARGLQGPSGLPTYEQYF.

A few counts support this clonotype. The chain links TRBV7-9 to TRBJ1-5; D gene ambiguous. Per the germline V gene, CDR1 is SEHNR and CDR2 is FQNEAQ (reference sequence). V was shortened by 5 bases and J by 2 bases, with 13 bases between the two germline ends. The CDR3 runs to 15 residues. CDR3 nucleotide sequence: TGTGCCAGCAGCCCCTCTCTTGATGGCAATCAGCCCCAGCATTTT. Protein sequence: CASSPSLDGNQPQHF.

This clonotype has just a few counts. V and J are TRBV7-6 and TRBJ2-1; 7 positions match TRBD2. Germline values: CDR1 SGHVS, CDR2 FNYEAQ. V lost 0 bases and J lost 6; bases outside the gene matches: 2. The CDR3 consists of 14 residues. In DNA form, the CDR3 reads TGTGCCAGCAGCTTAGCGTCTAGCGGCAATGAGCAGTTCTTC. Its protein product is CASSLASSGNEQFF.

This chain links TRBV30 with TRBJ1-1; D is possibly TRBD1 (5 bases). Germline CDR1 GTSNPN, CDR2 SVGIG (reference sequence). The CDR3 has 14 residues. Trimming removed 1 base from V and 4 bases from J, with 13 bases in between. The CDR3: CAWSDGAGGTEAFF. The CDR3, as DNA: TGTGCCTGGAGTGACGGGGCCGGAGGCACTGAAGCTTTCTTT.

This clonotype was seen a few times. The rearrangement uses TRBV5-6 and TRBJ2-1, with 8 bases identical to TRBD1. The V segment lost 0 bases and the J segment 2 bases; nucleotides outside the gene matches: 4. The CDR3 has 16 residues. CDR1 is SGHDT and CDR2 is YYEEEE in the germline V gene. CDR3 protein: CASSLGPGGTYNEQFF. The CDR3 DNA follows: TGTGCCAGCAGCTTGGGGCCAGGGGGCACCTACAATGAGCAGTTCTTC.

Concerning this clonotype: A much larger clone sits a single nucleotide away, making a read error possible. This sequence joins TRBV29-1 and TRBJ2-3; 11 bases are shared with TRBD2. Germline V CDR1 and CDR2: SQVTM, ANQGSEA. This CDR3 has 15 residues. The ends lost 6 bases at V and 2 bases at J; junction bases unmatched: 7. The CDR3 sequence is CSVRLAGGNTDTQYF. The CDR3 nucleotides are TGCAGCGTACGATTAGCGGGAGGGAACACAGATACGCAGTATTTT.

In its sample, this clonotype was seen many times. V usage is TRBV13 and J usage is TRBJ1-1; D is possibly TRBD1 (5 bases). CDR1 and CDR2 (germline): PRHDT, FYEKMQ (reference sequence). V lost 11 bases and J lost 1, with 20 bases in between. The CDR3 covers 15 residues. The CDR3 loop is CASGGSRDRNTEAFF. The CDR3 DNA sequence: TGTGCCTCTGGGGGGTCAAGGGATCGGAACACTGAAGCTTTCTTT.

J is TRBJ2-2 and V is TRBV2; 7 nucleotides match TRBD2. The V gene end was trimmed by 2 bases and the J gene end by 0 bases; junction bases not matched to a gene: 6. This CDR3 is 17 amino acids long. CDR1 and CDR2 from the germline V gene are SNHLY and FYNNEI. CDR3 loop: CASSELSSGANTGELFF. In nucleotides, the CDR3 is TGTGCCAGCAGTGAATTGTCTAGCGGTGCGAACACCGGGGAGCTGTTTTTT.

V usage is TRBV13 and J usage is TRBJ2-1, with 9 bases lining up with TRBD2. V lost 5 bases, J lost 10 bases, and 9 bases stayed unmatched. Germline V gene sequence: CDR1 PRHDT, CDR2 FYEKMQ (reference sequence). The CDR3 is made up of 14 amino acids. The CDR3 protein is CASSPRGSGREQFF. The DNA for the CDR3 is TGTGCCAGCAGCCCCCGGGGTAGCGGGAGAGAGCAGTTCTTC.

This clonotype was observed many times. With a much larger clone just one base away, this may be a read error. This chain links TRBV20-1 with TRBJ2-3; D unresolved. CDR3 length: 12 residues. Germline lookup yields CDR1 DFQATT and CDR2 SNEGSKA (reference sequence). V lost 3 bases to trimming and J lost 0 bases, with 4 bases between them. CDR3 sequence: CSARGSTDTQYF. The CDR3 region has the DNA TGCAGTGCTAGGGGGAGCACAGATACGCAGTATTTT.

In nucleotides, the CDR3 is TGTGCCTGGAGTGTAGGGACTAGCTCCGATACGCAGTATTTT. Translation gives CAWSVGTSSDTQYF. The rearrangement uses TRBV30 and TRBJ2-3; 9 positions match TRBD2. J gave up 6 bases and V 0 bases, and 4 bases lay outside the gene matches. CDR3 length equals 14 residues. Germline V lookup: CDR1 GTSNPN, CDR2 SVGIG (reference sequence).